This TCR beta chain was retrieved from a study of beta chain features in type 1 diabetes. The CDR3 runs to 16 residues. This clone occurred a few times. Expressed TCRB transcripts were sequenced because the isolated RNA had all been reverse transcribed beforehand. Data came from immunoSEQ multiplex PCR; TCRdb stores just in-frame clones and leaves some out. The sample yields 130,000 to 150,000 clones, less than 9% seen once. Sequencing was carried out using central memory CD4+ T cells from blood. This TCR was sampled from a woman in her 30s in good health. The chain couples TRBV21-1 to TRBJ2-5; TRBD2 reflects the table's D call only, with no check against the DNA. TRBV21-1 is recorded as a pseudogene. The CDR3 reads CASSTSPGLRGETQYF. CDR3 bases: TGTGCCAGCAGCACGTCTCCGGGACTTAGAGGGGAGACCCAGTACTTC.